This passage covers 7 T cell receptor beta chains from one sample sequenced in a study of identical twins. TCRdb independently ran MiXCR on the 5' RACE reads; one entry per CDR3 protein. The sample comprises roughly 750,000 distinct CDR3 sequences, 21% of which are singletons, and over 4% rests with the top ten. This sample was shared with a second study, whose subject was T cells expressing NK-cell markers.

The specimen sequenced was PBMCs. Receptors originate from a woman aged 18-30 years in good health.

The sample holds a few counts of this clonotype. V and J are TRBV20-1 and TRBJ2-7; the D is unclear. CDR1 is DFQATT and CDR2 is SNEGSKA in the germline V gene (reference sequence). V was clipped by 0 bases and J by 3 bases, with 12 bases between them. CDR3 length equals 14 residues. The CDR3 is CSARDPDLLYEQYF. The CDR3 DNA reads as TGCAGTGCTAGAGATCCGGACCTTCTCTACGAGCAGTACTTC.

This clonotype was seen a handful of times. The rearrangement joins TRBV6-1 to TRBJ1-4; maybe TRBD1 (5 bases). Trimming cost V 10 bases and J 0 bases, with 18 bases left between them. In germline, CDR1 is MNHNS, CDR2 SASEGT. The length of the CDR3 is 16 residues. The CDR3 region is CATYRGSPTTNEKLFF. As DNA, the CDR3 is TGTGCCACCTACCGGGGCAGCCCTACAACTAATGAAAAACTGTTTTTT.

This clonotype was observed many times. The rearrangement uses TRBV29-1 and TRBJ2-6; D uncertain. The CDR3 spans 16 residues. Germline-derived CDR1 and CDR2 are SQVTM and ANQGSEA. Trimming cost V 4 bases and J 2 bases, with 15 bases left between them. CDR3 in amino acids: CSVARQSLPGANVLTF. The CDR3 bases are TGCAGCGTTGCAAGGCAGTCCTTACCTGGGGCCAACGTCCTGACTTTC.

The gene calls are TRBV12-3 or TRBV12-4 and TRBJ1-1; 7 positions agree with TRBD1. V shed 7 bases and J 4 bases; nucleotides not matched to a gene: 3. This CDR3 is 12 amino acids long. The CDR3 bases are TGTGCCAGCAACAGGGGACGCACTGAAGCTTTCTTT. This encodes CASNRGRTEAFF.

The V gene is TRBV5-5, the J gene TRBJ2-3; D may be TRBD1 (6 bases). Germline-derived CDR1 and CDR2 are SGHKS and YYEKEE (reference sequence). Trimming took 1 base from V and 1 from J, leaving 13 bases between them. CDR3 length equals 16 residues. The CDR3, as DNA: TGTGCCAGCAGCTTGATTCCGGGGACACGCACAGATACGCAGTATTTT. It translates to CASSLIPGTRTDTQYF.

This clonotype was observed many times. V is TRBV5-5 and J is TRBJ2-7; no firm D call. CDR3 size: 11 residues. Germline CDR1 is SGHKS and CDR2 is YYEKEE (reference sequence). V lost 3 bases to trimming and J lost 9 bases, with 10 bases between them. CDR3 bases: TGTGCCAGCAGCTCCATCTCGGGGCAGTACTTC. This codes for CASSSISGQYF.

This chain links TRBV27 with TRBJ1-1, with D possibly TRBD1 on 5 matching bases. This CDR3 spans 14 amino acids. V lost 8 bases and J lost 2, with 15 bases in between. CDR1 is MNHEY and CDR2 is SMNVEV in the germline V gene (reference sequence). The DNA for the CDR3 is TGTGCCAGCCGGGGGGTGGGGGGTAACACTGAAGCTTTCTTT. Its translation is CASRGVGGNTEAFF.